A single sample gave rise to the 20 T cell receptor beta chains below, sequenced in a study of CXCR3-negative and CXCR3-positive naive CD8 T cells. Researchers prepared the TRB cDNA libraries using 5' RACE with UMI labels. With the 5' RACE reads reprocessed, TCRdb shows one record per CDR3 protein and no DNA. Here the sample table reports about 58,000 distinct CDR3 sequences. Specimen: naive CXCR3- CD8+ T cells from blood. Subset reported: CD45RO-CCR7+CD27+CD95- naive CD8+ T cells lacking CXCR3 (TNR3-). These receptors were obtained from a human donor in good health. Some clones in this sample may be carry-over from other donors' samples.

The CDR3 spells CASTLPESYYGYTF. The chain combines TRBV2 with TRBJ1-2. Germline lookup yields CDR1 SNHLY and CDR2 FYNNEI. The CDR3 is 14 residues long.

The chain carries TRBV7-8 and TRBJ1-4; TCRdb selects TRBD1, and the lack of DNA leaves this call unchecked. Germline V lookup: CDR1 SGHVS, CDR2 FQNEAQ. The CDR3 is 12 residues long. CDR3: CASSLGGEKLFF.

The CDR3 loop is CASTLGGSSTDTQYF. The chain combines TRBV28 with TRBJ2-3; TCRdb gives TRBD1 as the D gene, but with no DNA this cannot be confirmed. CDR3 size: 15 residues. The germline V gene encodes CDR1 MDHEN and CDR2 SYDVKM.

The rearrangement links TRBV28 to TRBJ2-1; there is no DNA to check the TCRdb D call of TRBD1. Germline V gene lookup returns CDR1 MDHEN and CDR2 SYDVKM. The CDR3 length is 15 residues. CDR3 sequence: CASEKGAGVDNEQFF.

The V call is TRBV7-9, the J call TRBJ1-5; as DNA is missing, the TRBD1 call by TCRdb cannot be tested. This CDR3 comprises 15 residues. Looked up from germline, CDR1 is SEHNR and CDR2 is FQNEAQ (reference sequence). CDR3 amino acids: CASSPGTGVRQPQHF.

In terms of frequency, this clonotype is medium-sized (0.01 to 0.1%). J is TRBJ2-7 and V is TRBV4-3; TCRdb picks TRBD1, but there is no DNA to check that call. The germline V gene has CDR1 LGHNA and CDR2 YSLEER. The length of the CDR3 is 16 residues. The CDR3 protein is CASSQDRDNPVHEQYF.

V is TRBV3-1 and J is TRBJ2-1; TCRdb proposes TRBD2, but this gene call is untestable without DNA. Per the germline V gene, CDR1 is LGHDT and CDR2 is YNNKEL (reference sequence). This CDR3 has 20 residues. CDR3: CASSQDSGDLAGALYNEQFF.

CDR3 protein: CASSHQYPGQGFADTQYF. V is TRBV4-3 and J is TRBJ2-3; the TCRdb call, TRBD1, lacks DNA for checking. This CDR3 spans 18 amino acids. Germline lookup yields CDR1 LGHNA and CDR2 YSLEER.

The chain is built from TRBV12-3 or TRBV12-4 and TRBJ1-1; with no DNA, the TCRdb D assignment of TRBD1 cannot be verified. The CDR3 loop spans 13 amino acids. The CDR3 loop reads CASSPTGFTEAFF.

The V and J genes are TRBV15 and TRBJ2-6; checking the TCRdb D call of TRBD2 is not possible without DNA. The length of the CDR3 is 17 residues. Germline CDR1 LNHNV, CDR2 YYDKDF (reference sequence). This CDR3 reads CATSGKGTSSGANVLTF. Full variable domain (rest looked up from reference TRBV15 and TRBJ2-6): DAMVIQNPRYQVTQFGKPVTLSCSQTLNHNVMYWYQQKSSQAPKLLFHYYDKDFNNEADTPDNFQSRRPNTSFCFLDIRSPGLGDTAMYLCATSGKGTSSGANVLTFGAGSRLTVL.

The chain is built from TRBV11-2 and TRBJ2-1; TCRdb's D call of TRBD2 is untestable without DNA. In germline, CDR1 is SGHAT, CDR2 FQNNGV. The CDR3 runs to 17 residues. CDR3 region: CASSFSLAGLEVYEQFF. The whole variable domain, filled in from reference TRBV11-2 and TRBJ2-1, reads EAGVAQSPRYKIIEKRQSVAFWCNPISGHATLYWYQQILGQGPKLLIQFQNNGVVDDSQLPKDRFSAERLKGVDSTLKIQPAKLEDSAVYLCASSFSLAGLEVYEQFFGPGTRLTVL.

The V gene is TRBV20-1, the J gene TRBJ2-2; TCRdb selects TRBD2, and the lack of DNA leaves this call unchecked. Germline CDR1 reads DFQATT; CDR2 reads SNEGSKA (reference sequence). The CDR3 is made up of 17 amino acids. CDR3 protein: CSARPRLAGDNTGELFF.

The chain has TRBV7-9 and TRBJ2-1; without DNA, the TCRdb call of TRBD2 cannot be checked. CDR3 length: 15 residues. Germline assignment: CDR1 SEHNR and CDR2 FQNEAQ (reference sequence). CDR3 region: CASSLAAGGPDEQFF.

V usage is TRBV29-1 and J usage is TRBJ2-5; the D gene TCRdb calls, TRBD1, cannot be checked with no DNA. Germline V lookup: CDR1 SQVTM, CDR2 ANQGSEA. The CDR3 has 16 residues. This CDR3 is CSVEPSAGVLQETQYF.

The V gene is TRBV19, the J gene TRBJ2-7; TCRdb's D gene call, TRBD1, goes unchecked for lack of DNA. The CDR3 covers 13 residues. CDR1 is LNHDA and CDR2 is SQIVND in the germline V gene (reference sequence). The CDR3 region is CASKKRPGYEQYF.

The rearrangement uses TRBV29-1 and TRBJ2-5; the D call from TCRdb, TRBD2, cannot be confirmed without DNA. The CDR3 sequence is 15 residues long. CDR1 and CDR2 from the germline V gene are SQVTM and ANQGSEA. Here the CDR3 reads CSVVEEGPTGETQYF.

The V gene is TRBV28, the J gene TRBJ1-6. Germline V gene lookup returns CDR1 MDHEN and CDR2 SYDVKM. The CDR3 has 13 residues. The CDR3 loop is CASREPLVWPLHF. Complete variable domain (other parts from reference TRBV28 and TRBJ1-6): DVKVTQSSRYLVKRTGEKVFLECVQDMDHENMFWYRQDPGLGLRLIYFSYDVKMKEKGDIPEGYSVSREKKERFSLILESASTNQTSMYLCASREPLVWPLHFGNGTRLTVT.

The V call is TRBV12-3 or TRBV12-4, the J call TRBJ2-6; the D call of TRBD1 rests on TCRdb alone, since no DNA is present to check it. This CDR3 contains 17 residues. The CDR3 reads CASSFWTGASGANVLTF.

The J gene is TRBJ2-7, the V gene TRBV29-1. The length of the CDR3 is 14 residues. Germline loops: CDR1 SQVTM, CDR2 ANQGSEA. This CDR3 is CSVDSMADSYEQYF.

The chain recombines TRBV14 with TRBJ2-3; absent DNA, TCRdb's TRBD1 call cannot be checked. Germline V lookup: CDR1 SGHDN, CDR2 FVKESK. The CDR3 runs to 20 residues. The CDR3 is CASSRPRGGPEFTSTDTQYF.